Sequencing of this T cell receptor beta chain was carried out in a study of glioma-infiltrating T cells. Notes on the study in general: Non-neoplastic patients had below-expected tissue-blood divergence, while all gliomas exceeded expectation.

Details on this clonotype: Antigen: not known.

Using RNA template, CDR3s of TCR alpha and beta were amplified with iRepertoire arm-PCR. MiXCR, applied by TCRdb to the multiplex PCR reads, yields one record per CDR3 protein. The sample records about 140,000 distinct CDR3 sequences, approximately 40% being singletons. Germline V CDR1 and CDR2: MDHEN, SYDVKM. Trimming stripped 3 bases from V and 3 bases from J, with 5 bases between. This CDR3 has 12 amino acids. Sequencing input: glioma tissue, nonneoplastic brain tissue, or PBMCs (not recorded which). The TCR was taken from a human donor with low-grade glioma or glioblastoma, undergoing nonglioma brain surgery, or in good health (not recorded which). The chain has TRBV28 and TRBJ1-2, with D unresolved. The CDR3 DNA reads TGTGCCAGCAGTTTTTTGGACTATGGCTACACCTTC. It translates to CASSFLDYGYTF.